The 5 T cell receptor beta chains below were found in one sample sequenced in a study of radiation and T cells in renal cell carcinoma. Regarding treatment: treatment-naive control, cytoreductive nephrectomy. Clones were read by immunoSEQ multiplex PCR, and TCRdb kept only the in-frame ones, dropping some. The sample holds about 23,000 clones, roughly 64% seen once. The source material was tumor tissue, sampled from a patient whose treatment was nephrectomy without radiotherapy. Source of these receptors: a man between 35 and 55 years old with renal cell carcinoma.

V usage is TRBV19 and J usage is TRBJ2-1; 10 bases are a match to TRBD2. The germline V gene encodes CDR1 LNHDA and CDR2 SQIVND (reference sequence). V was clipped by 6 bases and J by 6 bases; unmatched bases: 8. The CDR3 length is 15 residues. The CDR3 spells CASRPGLAVPNEQFF. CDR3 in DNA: TGTGCCAGTAGACCTGGACTAGCGGTTCCCAATGAGCAGTTCTTC.

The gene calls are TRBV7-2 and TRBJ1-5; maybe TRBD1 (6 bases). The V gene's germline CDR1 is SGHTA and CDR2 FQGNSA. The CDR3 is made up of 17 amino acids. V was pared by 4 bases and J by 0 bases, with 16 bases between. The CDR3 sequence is CASSSGTGANSNQPQHF. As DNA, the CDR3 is TGTGCCAGCAGCTCCGGAACGGGGGCGAATAGCAATCAGCCCCAGCATTTT.

CDR3 in DNA: TGCAGCGTTACGGCAGAAACCTCCTACAATGAGCAGTTCTTC. It yields the protein CSVTAETSYNEQFF. The chain employs TRBV29-1 and TRBJ2-1, with unresolved D. The CDR3 covers 14 residues. Germline V CDR1 and CDR2: SQVTM, ANQGSEA. Trimming removed 5 bases from V and 0 bases from J, with 11 bases in between.

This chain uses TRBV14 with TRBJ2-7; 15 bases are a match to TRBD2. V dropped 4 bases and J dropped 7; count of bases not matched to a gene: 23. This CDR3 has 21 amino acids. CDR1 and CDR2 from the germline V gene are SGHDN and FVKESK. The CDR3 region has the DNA TGTGCCAGCAGCCCGATGAATGCTGCGGGACTAGCGGGAGGAACCAATTATGAGCAGTACTTC. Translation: CASSPMNAAGLAGGTNYEQYF.

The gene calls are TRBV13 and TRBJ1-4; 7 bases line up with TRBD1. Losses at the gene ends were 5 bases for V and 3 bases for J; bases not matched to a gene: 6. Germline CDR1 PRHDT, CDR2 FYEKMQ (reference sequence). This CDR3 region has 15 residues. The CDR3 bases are TGTGCCAGCAGCGTGGAACAGGGGCCTAATGAAAAACTGTTTTTT. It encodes CASSVEQGPNEKLFF.